These 21 T cell receptor beta chains came from one sample sequenced in a study of T-cell memory formation after mild COVID-19 (dated by TCRdb to the early 2020s). The library was prepared using 5' RACE. Sequencing was performed on an Illumina NovaSeq 6000. TCRdb's own reprocessing of the public reads used fastp at Q25 and MiXCR and kept productive beta chains. Rows merge per CDR3 protein into single entries with the most common DNA and genes. Recorded for this sample are about 310,000 distinct CDR3 sequences; 15% to 20% of them occurred a single time. The ten biggest clones cover 22% of the sample. The specimen sequenced was PBMCs or a T cell subset sorted from them (not recorded which). Every receptor here comes from a man younger than 30 who had mild COVID-19 (a few samples of this study predate the infection). The sample titles of this study are shuffled in the database, so cell type and time point are left out; the donor was told from shared clones.

This clonotype was found a few times. CDR3 region: CASSSRQGNTGELFF. CDR3 nucleotide sequence: TGCGCCAGCAGCTCTCGACAGGGGAACACCGGGGAGCTGTTTTTT. The chain links TRBV4-1 to TRBJ2-2; 7 bases are shared with TRBD1. V trimming: 5 bases; J trimming: 1 base; junction bases outside the gene matches: 4. CDR1 is MGHRA and CDR2 is YSYEKL in the germline V gene. CDR3 length: 15 residues.

J is TRBJ2-1 and V is TRBV2; 12 positions agree with TRBD2. J was trimmed by 13 bases and V by 4 bases; bases with no gene match: 8. This CDR3 region has 14 residues. The V gene's germline CDR1 is SNHLY and CDR2 FYNNEI. This CDR3 reads CASSVRLAGAEQFF. The DNA of the CDR3 is TGTGCCAGCAGTGTGCGACTAGCGGGGGCTGAACAGTTCTTC.

This clonotype has just a few counts. The rearrangement links TRBV7-9 to TRBJ1-1; D is unresolved. The CDR3 is made up of 14 amino acids. The germline V and J ends were trimmed by 1 base and 2 bases, with 8 bases remaining between them. Germline V gene lookup returns CDR1 SEHNR and CDR2 FQNEAQ (reference sequence). CDR3 nucleotide sequence: TGTGCCAGCAGCTTAGGTAGAGGCAACACTGAAGCTTTCTTT. Protein sequence: CASSLGRGNTEAFF.

This clonotype was seen at least ten times. V usage is TRBV12-3 or TRBV12-4 and J usage is TRBJ1-1, with D unresolved. V was shortened by 7 bases and J by 5 bases, with 14 bases between the two germline ends. The CDR3 runs 13 residues. CDR3 protein: CASTLLRETEAFF. CDR3 sequence (DNA): TGTGCCAGCACGCTCCTCCGGGAGACTGAAGCTTTCTTT.

This clonotype has more than one count but fewer than ten. The chain has TRBV7-2 and TRBJ1-5; no reliable D call. V lost 6 bases and J lost 4, with 7 bases in between. CDR1 SGHTA and CDR2 FQGNSA come from the germline V gene. The CDR3 spans 12 residues. The CDR3: CASSPLNQPQHF. In nucleotides, the CDR3 is TGTGCCAGCAGTCCCCTAAATCAGCCCCAGCATTTT. Based on the CDR3 plus reference TRBV7-2 and TRBJ1-5, the full variable domain is GAGVSQSPSNKVTEKGKDVELRCDPISGHTALYWYRQSLGQGLEFLIYFQGNSAPDKSGLPSDRFSAERTGGSVSTLTIQRTQQEDSAVYLCASSPLNQPQHFGDGTRLSIL.

This clonotype was seen ten or more times. The CDR3 DNA sequence: TGTGCCAGCTCCGACAGTAACACTGAAGCTTTCTTT. Amino acids: CASSDSNTEAFF. This sequence joins TRBV3-1 and TRBJ1-1, with D possibly TRBD1 on 5 matching bases. The CDR3 loop spans 12 amino acids. Germline CDR1 reads LGHDT; CDR2 reads YNNKEL (reference sequence). The V end was cut by 8 bases, the J end by 2 bases, with 9 bases between.

This chain links TRBV6-5 with TRBJ1-4; 7 positions match TRBD1. CDR1 and CDR2 (germline): MNHEY, SVGAGI. The CDR3 loop spans 15 amino acids. The V and J ends lost 5 bases and 3 bases, in that order; junction bases with no gene match: 6. CDR3 sequence: CASSPRTGSNEKLFF. CDR3 nucleotides: TGTGCCAGCAGTCCCAGGACAGGATCTAATGAAAAACTGTTTTTT.

This clonotype was detected many times. This CDR3 is CASSWADAADTQYF. The CDR3 DNA is TGTGCCAGCAGTTGGGCTGATGCAGCAGATACGCAGTATTTT. The genes are TRBV12-3 or TRBV12-4 and TRBJ2-3; unclear D gene. CDR3 length equals 14 residues. Between the trimmed V and J ends, which lost 4 bases and 4 bases, there was a span of 12 bases.

The V and J genes are TRBV5-6 and TRBJ1-5, with a possible D match to TRBD1 (5 bases). V was pared by 2 bases and J by 3 bases, with 12 bases between. Germline V lookup: CDR1 SGHDT, CDR2 YYEEEE. This CDR3 region has 15 residues. The CDR3, as DNA: TGTGCCAGCAGCTTACTGGGACTGCCCAATCAGCCCCAGCATTTT. Its translation: CASSLLGLPNQPQHF.

The chain is built from TRBV5-1 and TRBJ2-2; weak D call: TRBD2 (5 bases). The CDR3 totals 14 residues. Trimming took 0 bases from V and 6 from J, leaving 9 bases between them. CDR1 SGHRS and CDR2 YFSETQ come from the germline V gene. As DNA, the CDR3 is TGCGCCAGCAGCTTGGCCGGGCGGGCCGGGGAGCTGTTTTTT. Its protein product is CASSLAGRAGELFF.

This clonotype was detected many times. Here the CDR3 DNA reads TGTGCCAGCAGCTCGCGAGGAGCAGATACGCAGTATTTT. Amino acids: CASSSRGADTQYF. This chain links TRBV7-2 with TRBJ2-3; no firm D call. Germline CDR1 reads SGHTA; CDR2 reads FQGNSA. The germline V and J ends were trimmed by 4 bases and 4 bases, with 9 bases remaining between them. The CDR3 length is 13 residues.

V and J are TRBV4-3 and TRBJ2-3; TRBD2 matches 9 bases. The trim removed 0 bases at V and 12 bases at J, leaving 7 bases unmatched. The CDR3 length is 14 residues. Germline V lookup: CDR1 LGHNA, CDR2 YSLEER. DNA of the CDR3: TGCGCCAGCAGCCAAGACCGTAGCGGGGGTTCCCAGTATTTT. It specifies CASSQDRSGGSQYF.

This clonotype was seen ten or more times. V and J are TRBV20-1 and TRBJ1-2; 11 positions match TRBD1. Per the germline V gene, CDR1 is DFQATT and CDR2 is SNEGSKA (reference sequence). The J segment lost 8 bases and the V segment lost 0 bases, leaving 5 bases of the junction unmatched. The CDR3 has 14 residues. Here the CDR3 DNA reads TGCAGTGCTAGAGATCAGGGACAGGGGGAAGGCTACACCTTC. Translation gives CSARDQGQGEGYTF.

Only a few counts were recorded for this clonotype. The genes are TRBV6-5 and TRBJ2-3, with TRBD2 matching 7 bases. The CDR3 consists of 17 residues. The germline gives CDR1 MNHEY, CDR2 SVGAGI. With V trimmed by 0 bases and J by 8 bases, 14 bases remained unmatched. CDR3 amino acids: CASSYSGGGGRSLTQYF. CDR3 nucleotide sequence: TGTGCCAGCAGTTACTCGGGGGGGGGAGGTCGGTCGCTTACGCAGTATTTT.

This clonotype was detected a few times. The V gene is TRBV12-3 or TRBV12-4, the J gene TRBJ1-6, with unresolved D. The V end lost 6 bases, the J end lost 6 bases, and 9 bases lay between the germline ends. The CDR3 runs to 13 residues. Here the CDR3 DNA reads TGTGCCAGCAGCCCCCAGGTTAATTCACCCCTCCACTTT. The encoded protein is CASSPQVNSPLHF.

This clonotype was recorded a few times. The rearrangement uses TRBV20-1 and TRBJ2-7; D may match TRBD1 or TRBD2 (5 bases each). The CDR3 consists of 13 residues. Germline V CDR1 and CDR2: DFQATT, SNEGSKA (reference sequence). V was trimmed by 5 bases and J by 7 bases, leaving 18 bases between them. For the CDR3, the DNA is TGCAGTGCTCCGGACGGGACCCGCGGGGAGCAGTACGTC. It specifies CSAPDGTRGEQYV.

The chain combines TRBV29-1 with TRBJ2-1, with a tentative D call TRBD2 (5 bases). CDR1 and CDR2 (germline): SQVTM, ANQGSEA. This CDR3 has 11 amino acids. Trimming removed 6 bases at V and 4 bases at J, with 7 bases between. The CDR3 loop is CSVRTYNEQFF. The CDR3 DNA follows: TGCAGCGTCCGGACTTACAATGAGCAGTTCTTC.

This clonotype was counted only a few times. The rearrangement links TRBV10-2 to TRBJ2-1, with 10 bases identical to TRBD2. CDR1 is WSHSY, CDR2 SAAADI, per germline. This CDR3 comprises 15 residues. V lost 3 bases, J lost 2 bases, and 1 base stayed unmatched. CDR3 protein: CASSDLAGAYNEQFF. The CDR3 DNA reads TGCGCCAGCAGTGATCTAGCGGGGGCCTACAATGAGCAGTTCTTC.

This rearrangement joins TRBV2 to TRBJ2-2, with 12 nucleotides matching TRBD2. The germline V gene encodes CDR1 SNHLY and CDR2 FYNNEI. V shed 7 bases, J shed 5 bases, and the junction held 11 bases outside the gene matches. This CDR3 spans 17 amino acids. The CDR3 DNA sequence: TGTGCCAGCACCCAGCAGCTAGCGGGGGGGCGGACCGGGGAGCTGTTTTTT. Translated, it gives CASTQQLAGGRTGELFF.

This clonotype was found a few times. The chain uses TRBV7-3 and TRBJ1-1; 7 bases line up with TRBD1. The ends lost 3 bases at V and 4 bases at J; junction bases unmatched: 5. The CDR3 has 14 residues. Germline values: CDR1 SGHTA, CDR2 FQGTGA. The CDR3 here is CASSFRGGVTEAFF. The CDR3 DNA follows: TGTGCCAGCAGCTTCAGGGGGGGCGTCACTGAAGCTTTCTTT.

This clonotype was seen a few times. V and J are TRBV4-3 and TRBJ1-1; 8 bases agree with TRBD1. Germline V gene data show CDR1 as LGHNA and CDR2 as YSLEER. V lost 1 base to trimming and J lost 6 bases; unmatched junction nucleotides: 10. The CDR3 is 16 amino acids. The CDR3 DNA sequence: TGCGCCAGCAGCCAAGGCTACGGGACAGGCGCCCCTGAAGCTTTCTTT. Amino acid sequence: CASSQGYGTGAPEAFF.